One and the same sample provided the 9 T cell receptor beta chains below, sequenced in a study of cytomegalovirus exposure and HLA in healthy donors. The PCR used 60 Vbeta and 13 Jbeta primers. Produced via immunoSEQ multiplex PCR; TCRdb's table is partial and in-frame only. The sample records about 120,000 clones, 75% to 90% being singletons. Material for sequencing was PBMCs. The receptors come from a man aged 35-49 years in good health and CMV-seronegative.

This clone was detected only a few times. CDR3 DNA sequence: TGTGCCAGCAGTGAGCCGGGCTACAATGAGCAGTTCTTC. Protein: CASSEPGYNEQFF. V usage is TRBV6-1 and J usage is TRBJ2-1; D is ambiguous. Trimming left V 3 bases short and J 3 bases short, with 6 bases between. This CDR3 spans 13 amino acids. Germline loops: CDR1 MNHNS, CDR2 SASEGT.

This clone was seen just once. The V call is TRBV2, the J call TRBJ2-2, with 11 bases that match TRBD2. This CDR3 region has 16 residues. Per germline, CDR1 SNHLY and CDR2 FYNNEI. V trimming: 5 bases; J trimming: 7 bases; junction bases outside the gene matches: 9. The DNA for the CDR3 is TGTGCCAGCAGTCCTGAACTAGCGGGGGTCGGCGGGGAGCTGTTTTTT. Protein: CASSPELAGVGGELFF.

The CDR3: CASSPRGGAGAFGGPIYF. CDR3 in DNA: TGTGCCAGCAGCCCCCGAGGAGGTGCAGGGGCTTTCGGTGGGCCCATATATTTT. This chain connects TRBV9 to TRBJ1-3, with D maybe TRBD1 (6 bases). The CDR3 runs to 18 residues. V was trimmed by 4 bases and J by 11 bases, leaving 31 bases between them. Germline V gene sequence: CDR1 SGDLS, CDR2 YYNGEE.

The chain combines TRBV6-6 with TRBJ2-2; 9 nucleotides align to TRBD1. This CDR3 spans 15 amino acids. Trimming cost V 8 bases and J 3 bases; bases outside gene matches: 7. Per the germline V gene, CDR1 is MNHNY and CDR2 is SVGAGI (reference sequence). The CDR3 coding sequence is TGTGCCAGCCACTTAACAGGGGGCCACACCGGGGAGCTGTTTTTT. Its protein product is CASHLTGGHTGELFF.

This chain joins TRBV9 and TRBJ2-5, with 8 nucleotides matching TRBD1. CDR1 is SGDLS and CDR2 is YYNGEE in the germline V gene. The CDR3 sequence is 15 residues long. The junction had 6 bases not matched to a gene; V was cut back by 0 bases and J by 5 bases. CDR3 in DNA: TGTGCCAGCAGCGTAGTTGGAAACAGGGGGGAGACCCAGTACTTC. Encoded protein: CASSVVGNRGETQYF.

Here the CDR3 DNA reads TGTGCCACCAGCGAGGGCAGGGGGAGGACTGAAGCTTTCTTT. Translating gives CATSEGRGRTEAFF. The rearrangement joins TRBV15 to TRBJ1-1, with 7 bases fitting TRBD1. The CDR3 spans 14 residues. Germline V gene lookup returns CDR1 LNHNV and CDR2 YYDKDF (reference sequence). Trimming took 5 bases from V and 5 from J; bases not matched to a gene: 8.

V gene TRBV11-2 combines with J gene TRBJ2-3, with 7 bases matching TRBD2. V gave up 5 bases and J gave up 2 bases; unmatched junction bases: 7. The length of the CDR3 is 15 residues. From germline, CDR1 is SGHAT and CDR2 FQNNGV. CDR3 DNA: TGTGCCAGCAGCCTGATGACTAGCCTCACAGATACGCAGTATTTT. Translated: CASSLMTSLTDTQYF.

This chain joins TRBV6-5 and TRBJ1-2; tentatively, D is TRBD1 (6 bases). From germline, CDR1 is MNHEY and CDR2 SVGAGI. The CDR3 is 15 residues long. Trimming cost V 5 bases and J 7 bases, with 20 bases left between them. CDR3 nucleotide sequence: TGTGCCAGCAGTCCGGGTCAGGGGAAGGTGGTTGGCTACACCTTC. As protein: CASSPGQGKVVGYTF.

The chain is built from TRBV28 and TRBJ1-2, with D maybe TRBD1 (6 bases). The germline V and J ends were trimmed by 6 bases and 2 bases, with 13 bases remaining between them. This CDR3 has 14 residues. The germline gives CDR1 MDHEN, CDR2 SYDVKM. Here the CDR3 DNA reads TGTGCCAGCAGACCAACCGGGACAAACTATGGCTACACCTTC. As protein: CASRPTGTNYGYTF.